Included here is one TCR beta chain sequence, with context. Its specificity is not known. These data belong to a study of long-term antiretroviral therapy in people with HIV. General observations from the study: Drawn between about 2004 and 2017, the blood was possibly obtained under older ART regimens.

From germline, CDR1 is SNHLY and CDR2 FYNNEI. The CDR3 spans 14 residues. Trimming cost V 4 bases and J 2 bases, with 11 bases left between them. With survey level as its setting, the immunoSEQ assay was v3.0. The table came from immunoSEQ multiplex PCR; TCRdb's copy has only in-frame clones and leaves some out. The sample consists of 20,000 to 25,000 clones, less than 90% of them appearing once. The J gene is TRBJ1-2, the V gene TRBV2; D is unclear. The sequenced sample was unsorted PBMCs, obtained 1.9 years after starting antiretroviral therapy. The receptor comes from a woman aged 45-65 years with HIV. CDR3 sequence reads: CASSVTLGNYGYTF. The CDR3 DNA sequence: TGTGCCAGCAGTGTGACACTGGGGAACTATGGCTACACCTTC.